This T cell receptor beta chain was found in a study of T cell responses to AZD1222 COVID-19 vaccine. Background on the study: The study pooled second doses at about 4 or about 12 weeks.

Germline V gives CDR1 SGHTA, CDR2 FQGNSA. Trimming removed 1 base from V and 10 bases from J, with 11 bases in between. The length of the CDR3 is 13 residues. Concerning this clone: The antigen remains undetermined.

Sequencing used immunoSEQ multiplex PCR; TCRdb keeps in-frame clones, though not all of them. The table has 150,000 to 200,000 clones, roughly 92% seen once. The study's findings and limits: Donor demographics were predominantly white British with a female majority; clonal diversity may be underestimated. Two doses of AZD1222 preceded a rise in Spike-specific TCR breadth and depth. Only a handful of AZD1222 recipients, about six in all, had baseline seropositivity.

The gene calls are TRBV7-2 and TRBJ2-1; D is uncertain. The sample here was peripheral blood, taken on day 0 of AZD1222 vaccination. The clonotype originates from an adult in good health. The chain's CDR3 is CASSLERFREQFF. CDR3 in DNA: TGTGCCAGCAGCTTAGAGAGGTTTCGGGAGCAGTTCTTC.